Here is one T cell receptor (beta chain) with its context. Germline V gene data show CDR1 as SGHDN and CDR2 as FVKESK. The CDR3 has 18 residues. Deletions cut 4 bases from V and 4 bases from J, with 26 bases between. RNA was extracted from whole blood without cell sorting, alongside germline DNA. These data are taken from a study of tumor-infiltrating lymphocytes in primary liver carcinoma. For the study at large: Spanning 30 to 69 years of age, the patients were men and women.

A constant-region primer primed TCR beta cDNA synthesis from 500 to 550 ng of total RNA. A slightly modified ARM-PCR protocol with three nested multiplex PCR rounds produced these TCR beta libraries. The first two PCR rounds, approximately 10 cycles each, used TRBV1-TRBV30 forward primers and a C-beta reverse primer. TCRdb called the multiplex PCR reads again in MiXCR, with one record for every CDR3 protein. The profile covers 310,000 or so distinct CDR3 sequences, with about 50% appearing a single time and approximately 15% taken by the ten largest. V gene TRBV14 combines with J gene TRBJ2-7; D might be TRBD1 (5 bases). The sequenced sample consisted of peripheral blood. The receptor was derived from a woman under 40 with primary liver carcinoma and hepatitis B virus infection. The CDR3 bases are TGTGCCAGCAGCCCTACCCAGGGAAGGTCCGCCTCTTGGTACGAGCAGTACTTC. Its protein is CASSPTQGRSASWYEQYF.